This T cell receptor (beta chain) was profiled in a study of metastatic and nonmetastatic thyroid tumors. Findings and limits, study-wide: According to reports, the diversity of TCR beta was significantly higher in malignant thyroid tumors than in benign nodules, and this held in both blood and tumor samples.

This clone was seen a handful of times. Its target is not known. Using MiXCR, TCRdb reanalyzed the PCR reads. The data show about 38,000 clones, about 45% seen once. Thyroid surgery took place with no prior treatment in any patient. The receptor comes from a male donor with papillary thyroid cancer or a benign thyroid nodule (not recorded which). Some clones in this sample may be carry-over from other donors' samples. The source material was tumor tissue.

This chain's CDR3 is CASSQDVQGIPYEQYF. CDR3 nucleotide sequence: TGTGCCAGCAGCCAAGATGTCCAGGGAATCCCCTACGAGCAGTACTTC. This chain uses TRBV4-2 with TRBJ2-7; weak D call: TRBD1 (5 bases). Germline lookup yields CDR1 LGHNA and CDR2 YNFKEQ. V dropped 0 bases and J dropped 2 bases, with 14 bases sitting between them. The CDR3 sequence is 16 residues long.